This T cell receptor beta chain was captured by sequencing in a study of T-cell reconstitution after alpha-beta-depleted transplantation in children. This clonotype was found many times. Germline CDR1 reads SQVTM; CDR2 reads ANQGSEA. V was trimmed by 4 bases and J by 3 bases, leaving 14 bases between them. This CDR3 region has 14 residues. This sample's TCRbeta library carried unique molecular identifier barcodes. TCRdb used MiXCR to reprocess the PCR reads, holding one entry per CDR3 protein. Among 600,000 to 700,000 distinct CDR3 sequences listed, around 16% were seen once. This TCR came from a human donor who donated a stem cell graft to a child with acute myeloid leukemia. J is TRBJ2-3 and V is TRBV29-1; D may be TRBD2 (7 bases). Sequencing was performed on PBMCs from the stem cell graft donor, taken from the stem cell graft. This chain's CDR3 is CSVGPRGQTDTQYF. DNA for the CDR3: TGCAGCGTTGGCCCGCGGGGGCAGACAGATACGCAGTATTTT.